This TCR beta chain was retrieved from a study of T cell repertoires in cytomegalovirus infection. Study background: The study used recently identified HLA-C-restricted and well-studied HLA-B-restricted CMV epitopes. Indications of both CMV infection and matching HLA type were provided by public TCR beta signatures. The study, taken as a whole, reports: Of the TCR beta families, the public ones yielded a cumulative frequency that identified carriers of CMV plus the relevant HLA. Within the response measured ex vivo, HLA-C-restricted CMV-specific TCR beta clonotypes were dominant.

This CDR3 spans 17 amino acids. V lost 5 bases and J 7 bases, leaving 21 bases between the germline ends. One entry per CDR3 protein, called by TCRdb with MiXCR from the reads. Of 900,000 to 950,000 distinct CDR3 sequences in the sample, more than 25% were seen once. This clonotype appeared a few times. Its target is not known. The rearrangement joins TRBV12-3 or TRBV12-4 to TRBJ1-6, with D maybe TRBD1 (6 bases). This material consisted of cultured CD8+ T cells from PBMCs, taken from culture after CMV antigen stimulation. This clonotype was sampled from a human donor in good health (CMV status not recorded). Some clones in this sample may be carry-over from other donors' samples. As DNA, the CDR3 is TGTGCCAGCAGTCCGACCCAGGGAGGGGGATTAAATTCACCCCTCCACTTT. Its protein is CASSPTQGGGLNSPLHF.